Listed below are T cell receptor beta chains from one sample, sequenced in a study of OX40 agonist ivuxolimab in advanced cancers. Profiled with immunoSEQ multiplex PCR; TCRdb holds only in-frame clones, not every one. The table records about 46,000 clones, roughly 85% of them present only once. The material was CD4+ or CD8+ T cells sorted from blood, obtained in a trial of the OX40 agonist ivuxolimab. These receptors all stem from an adult with an advanced solid tumor such as melanoma, head and neck, liver or kidney cancer. Each CDR3 is given with its conserved first and last residue. Each record gives: V gene, D gene, CDR3 length, clone size, J gene, CDR3 protein, CDR3 DNA. A D gene is named only where the DNA matches it firmly. For some rows the clone size is stated as once, few or many, or as a class when expanded; others skip it.

V gene: TRBV4-3
D gene: NA
CDR3 length: 15
clone size: NA
J gene: TRBJ1-2
CDR3 protein: CASSTFGGGHGGYTF
CDR3 DNA: TGCGCCAGCAGTACGTTCGGGGGGGGCCACGGTGGCTACACCTTC

V gene: TRBV7-2
D gene: NA
CDR3 length: 13
clone size: NA
J gene: TRBJ2-5
CDR3 protein: CASSLGSQETQYF
CDR3 DNA: TGTGCCAGCAGCTTAGGATCTCAAGAGACCCAGTACTTC

V gene: TRBV27
D gene: TRBD1
CDR3 length: 15
clone size: NA
J gene: TRBJ1-1
CDR3 protein: CASSSWTGVNTEAFF
CDR3 DNA: TGTGCCAGCAGTTCGTGGACAGGAGTGAACACTGAAGCTTTCTTT

V gene: TRBV7-9
D gene: NA
CDR3 length: 14
clone size: NA
J gene: TRBJ2-1
CDR3 protein: CASSRRDRGNEQFF
CDR3 DNA: TGTGCCAGCAGCCGTCGGGACCGGGGCAATGAGCAGTTCTTC

V gene: TRBV7-3
D gene: NA
CDR3 length: 13
clone size: few
J gene: TRBJ2-1
CDR3 protein: CASSPDLGVPQFF
CDR3 DNA: TGTGCCAGCAGCCCGGATTTGGGGGTCCCGCAGTTCTTC

V gene: TRBV7-2
D gene: NA
CDR3 length: 13
clone size: few
J gene: TRBJ2-1
CDR3 protein: CASSFAGSGEQFF
CDR3 DNA: TGTGCCAGCAGTTTTGCGGGTTCCGGTGAGCAGTTCTTC

V gene: TRBV18
D gene: NA
CDR3 length: 14
clone size: NA
J gene: TRBJ2-7
CDR3 protein: CASSPSESSYEQYF
CDR3 DNA: TGTGCCAGCTCACCATCAGAGAGCTCCTACGAGCAGTACTTC

V gene: TRBV2
D gene: TRBD1
CDR3 length: 13
clone size: NA
J gene: TRBJ1-2
CDR3 protein: CATPTGRNYGYTF
CDR3 DNA: TGTGCCACGCCGACAGGGAGGAACTATGGCTACACCTTC

V gene: TRBV6-1
D gene: NA
CDR3 length: 14
clone size: medium-sized
J gene: TRBJ1-2
CDR3 protein: CASSEGGEYYGYTF
CDR3 DNA: TGTGCCAGCAGTGAAGGGGGGGAGTACTATGGCTACACCTTC

V gene: TRBV7-2
D gene: TRBD2
CDR3 length: 15
clone size: NA
J gene: TRBJ2-7
CDR3 protein: CASSLSWTSHTEQYF
CDR3 DNA: TGTGCCAGCAGCTTATCTTGGACTAGCCACACCGAGCAGTACTTC

V gene: TRBV27
D gene: TRBD1
CDR3 length: 14
clone size: once
J gene: TRBJ2-1
CDR3 protein: CASSFAQGAGEQFF
CDR3 DNA: TGTGCCAGCAGTTTTGCACAGGGGGCAGGTGAGCAGTTCTTC

V gene: TRBV7-9
D gene: NA
CDR3 length: 13
clone size: NA
J gene: TRBJ2-1
CDR3 protein: CASSLRLDYEQFF
CDR3 DNA: TGTGCCAGCAGCTTAAGGTTAGATTATGAGCAGTTCTTC

V gene: TRBV14
D gene: NA
CDR3 length: 15
clone size: NA
J gene: TRBJ2-7
CDR3 protein: CASSQGTGLGYEQYF
CDR3 DNA: TGTGCCAGCAGCCAGGGAACGGGATTGGGGTACGAGCAGTACTTC

V gene: TRBV6-5
D gene: NA
CDR3 length: 15
clone size: NA
J gene: TRBJ2-1
CDR3 protein: CASSYQGSSYNEQFF
CDR3 DNA: TGTGCCAGCAGTTACCAGGGAAGCTCCTACAATGAGCAGTTCTTC

V gene: TRBV7-9
D gene: NA
CDR3 length: 18
clone size: NA
J gene: TRBJ2-1
CDR3 protein: CASSSPSRGRSSYNEQFF
CDR3 DNA: TGTGCCAGCAGCTCCCCATCTAGAGGGAGGTCGTCCTACAATGAGCAGTTCTTC

V gene: TRBV6-1
D gene: NA
CDR3 length: 16
clone size: NA
J gene: TRBJ2-1
CDR3 protein: CASSEAWSQIYNEQFF
CDR3 DNA: TGTGCCAGCAGTGAAGCTTGGTCTCAGATTTACAATGAGCAGTTCTTC

V gene: TRBV4-1
D gene: TRBD2
CDR3 length: 14
clone size: once
J gene: TRBJ2-7
CDR3 protein: CASSQGGGAYEQYF
CDR3 DNA: TGCGCCAGCAGCCAAGGCGGGGGAGCCTACGAGCAGTACTTC

V gene: TRBV6-5
D gene: TRBD1
CDR3 length: 14
clone size: NA
J gene: TRBJ1-6
CDR3 protein: CASSSRTGLTPLHF
CDR3 DNA: TGTGCCAGCAGTTCCAGGACAGGGTTGACACCCCTCCACTTT

V gene: TRBV5-6
D gene: TRBD1
CDR3 length: 13
clone size: NA
J gene: TRBJ1-2
CDR3 protein: CASSLDRGDGYTF
CDR3 DNA: TGTGCCAGCAGCTTGGACAGGGGAGATGGCTACACCTTC

V gene: TRBV5-4
D gene: NA
CDR3 length: 14
clone size: NA
J gene: TRBJ2-6
CDR3 protein: CASSFPSGANVLTF
CDR3 DNA: TGTGCCAGCAGCTTCCCTTCTGGGGCCAACGTCCTGACTTTC

V gene: TRBV7-3
D gene: NA
CDR3 length: 14
clone size: NA
J gene: TRBJ2-1
CDR3 protein: CASSPGQTYNEQFF
CDR3 DNA: TGTGCCAGCAGCCCCGGACAGACCTACAATGAGCAGTTCTTC

V gene: TRBV27
D gene: TRBD1
CDR3 length: 14
clone size: once
J gene: TRBJ1-2
CDR3 protein: CASRETGTNYGYTF
CDR3 DNA: TGTGCCAGCAGAGAGACAGGGACGAACTATGGCTACACCTTC

V gene: TRBV30
D gene: NA
CDR3 length: 18
clone size: NA
J gene: TRBJ2-7
CDR3 protein: CAGGTRAGKNGPSYEQYF
CDR3 DNA: TGTGCCGGGGGGACCCGGGCAGGGAAGAATGGCCCCTCCTACGAGCAGTACTTC

V gene: TRBV5-4
D gene: NA
CDR3 length: 15
clone size: NA
J gene: TRBJ2-7
CDR3 protein: CASSQGSGGYNEQYF
CDR3 DNA: TGTGCCAGCAGCCAGGGCAGCGGTGGATACAACGAGCAGTACTTC

V gene: TRBV30
D gene: NA
CDR3 length: 13
clone size: NA
J gene: TRBJ1-2
CDR3 protein: CAWSVLGHYGYTF
CDR3 DNA: TGTGCCTGGAGTGTACTGGGGCATTATGGCTACACCTTC

V gene: TRBV10-1
D gene: NA
CDR3 length: 12
clone size: NA
J gene: TRBJ2-2
CDR3 protein: CASRENTGELFF
CDR3 DNA: TGCGCCAGCAGGGAGAACACCGGGGAGCTGTTTTTT

V gene: TRBV4-2
D gene: TRBD1
CDR3 length: 15
clone size: NA
J gene: TRBJ2-1
CDR3 protein: CASSRGQGSYNEQFF
CDR3 DNA: TGTGCCAGCAGCCGGGGACAGGGGTCCTACAATGAGCAGTTCTTC

V gene: TRBV5-6
D gene: NA
CDR3 length: 15
clone size: NA
J gene: TRBJ2-7
CDR3 protein: CASSSATGSGYEQYF
CDR3 DNA: TGTGCCAGCAGCTCCGCGACAGGTTCTGGGTACGAGCAGTACTTC

V gene: TRBV9
D gene: NA
CDR3 length: 15
clone size: NA
J gene: TRBJ1-6
CDR3 protein: CASSVGGFDNSPLHF
CDR3 DNA: TGTGCCAGCAGCGTAGGGGGATTTGATAATTCACCCCTCCACTTT

V gene: TRBV5-1
D gene: NA
CDR3 length: 16
clone size: NA
J gene: TRBJ1-5
CDR3 protein: CASSLGQILGSQPQHF
CDR3 DNA: TGCGCCAGCAGCTTGGGACAGATCTTAGGGAGTCAGCCCCAGCATTTT

V gene: TRBV11-2
D gene: NA
CDR3 length: 12
clone size: NA
J gene: TRBJ2-7
CDR3 protein: CASSLAIDEQYF
CDR3 DNA: TGTGCCAGCAGCTTGGCGATAGACGAGCAGTACTTC

V gene: TRBV19
D gene: TRBD1
CDR3 length: 17
clone size: NA
J gene: TRBJ2-3
CDR3 protein: CASSAWTGVYYTDTQYF
CDR3 DNA: TGTGCCAGTAGTGCCTGGACAGGAGTATATTACACAGATACGCAGTATTTT

V gene: TRBV2
D gene: TRBD1
CDR3 length: 12
clone size: few
J gene: TRBJ2-7
CDR3 protein: CASSTGADEQYF
CDR3 DNA: TGTGCCAGCAGCACAGGGGCCGACGAGCAGTACTTC

V gene: TRBV5-1
D gene: TRBD2
CDR3 length: 14
clone size: NA
J gene: TRBJ2-7
CDR3 protein: CASSGGLGGYEQYF
CDR3 DNA: TGCGCCAGCAGCGGAGGACTAGGTGGCTACGAGCAGTACTTC

V gene: TRBV30
D gene: NA
CDR3 length: 14
clone size: NA
J gene: TRBJ1-4
CDR3 protein: CAWSDEGLDEKLFF
CDR3 DNA: TGTGCCTGGAGTGACGAGGGTTTGGATGAAAAACTGTTTTTT

V gene: TRBV18
D gene: NA
CDR3 length: 15
clone size: NA
J gene: TRBJ2-2
CDR3 protein: CASSPEQLNTGELFF
CDR3 DNA: TGTGCCAGCTCACCTGAACAGCTGAACACCGGGGAGCTGTTTTTT

V gene: TRBV6-6
D gene: NA
CDR3 length: 14
clone size: NA
J gene: TRBJ1-5
CDR3 protein: CASSYSYSNQPQHF
CDR3 DNA: TGTGCCAGCAGTTACTCCTATAGCAATCAGCCCCAGCATTTT

V gene: TRBV4-3
D gene: TRBD1
CDR3 length: 14
clone size: NA
J gene: TRBJ1-1
CDR3 protein: CASSQGQGTTEAFF
CDR3 DNA: TGCGCCAGCAGCCAAGGACAGGGAACCACTGAAGCTTTCTTT

V gene: TRBV5-6
D gene: NA
CDR3 length: 12
clone size: NA
J gene: TRBJ2-7
CDR3 protein: CASSLGGYEQYF
CDR3 DNA: TGTGCCAGCAGCCTGGGGGGATACGAGCAGTACTTC

V gene: TRBV19
D gene: TRBD1
CDR3 length: 17
clone size: few
J gene: TRBJ1-5
CDR3 protein: CASSIGGGYFSNQPQHF
CDR3 DNA: TGTGCCAGTAGTATCGGAGGGGGCTACTTTAGCAATCAGCCCCAGCATTTT

V gene: TRBV19
D gene: NA
CDR3 length: 16
clone size: NA
J gene: TRBJ1-1
CDR3 protein: CASSPPGRLWDTEAFF
CDR3 DNA: TGTGCCAGTAGTCCGCCAGGGAGATTGTGGGACACTGAAGCTTTCTTT

V gene: TRBV4-3
D gene: NA
CDR3 length: 15
clone size: NA
J gene: TRBJ1-5
CDR3 protein: CASSHLRRSGQPQHF
CDR3 DNA: TGCGCCAGCAGCCACCTTCGGCGCTCAGGGCAGCCCCAGCATTTT

V gene: TRBV5-1
D gene: NA
CDR3 length: 12
clone size: NA
J gene: TRBJ1-1
CDR3 protein: CASSLVNTEAFF
CDR3 DNA: TGCGCCAGCAGCTTGGTGAACACTGAAGCTTTCTTT

V gene: TRBV11-2
D gene: NA
CDR3 length: 12
clone size: NA
J gene: TRBJ2-7
CDR3 protein: CASSPQIREQYF
CDR3 DNA: TGTGCCAGCAGTCCTCAAATTCGCGAGCAGTACTTC

V gene: TRBV7-8
D gene: NA
CDR3 length: 15
clone size: NA
J gene: TRBJ2-1
CDR3 protein: CASSLRQGHYNEQFF
CDR3 DNA: TGTGCCAGCAGCTTAAGGCAGGGGCACTACAATGAGCAGTTCTTC

V gene: TRBV5-6
D gene: NA
CDR3 length: 16
clone size: NA
J gene: TRBJ2-2
CDR3 protein: CASSRDSDPNTGELFF
CDR3 DNA: TGTGCCAGCAGCCGCGACTCCGACCCCAACACCGGGGAGCTGTTTTTT

V gene: TRBV7-9
D gene: NA
CDR3 length: 13
clone size: NA
J gene: TRBJ2-1
CDR3 protein: CASSATVYNEQFF
CDR3 DNA: TGTGCCAGCAGCGCGACAGTCTACAATGAGCAGTTCTTC

V gene: TRBV6-6
D gene: TRBD2
CDR3 length: 14
clone size: NA
J gene: TRBJ2-2
CDR3 protein: CASRGLAGAGELFF
CDR3 DNA: TGTGCCAGCAGGGGACTAGCGGGAGCCGGGGAGCTGTTTTTT

V gene: TRBV5-1
D gene: TRBD1
CDR3 length: 14
clone size: NA
J gene: TRBJ2-7
CDR3 protein: CASSLRTGGDEQYF
CDR3 DNA: TGCGCCAGCAGCCTAAGGACAGGTGGGGACGAGCAGTACTTC

V gene: TRBV6-1
D gene: TRBD2
CDR3 length: 15
clone size: NA
J gene: TRBJ2-7
CDR3 protein: CASSVGLAGIDEQYF
CDR3 DNA: TGTGCCAGCAGTGTCGGACTAGCGGGGATTGACGAGCAGTACTTC

V gene: TRBV5-8
D gene: NA
CDR3 length: 15
clone size: NA
J gene: TRBJ2-7
CDR3 protein: CASSFRGRGLYEQYF
CDR3 DNA: TGTGCCAGCAGCTTTCGCGGACGGGGGCTCTACGAGCAGTACTTC

V gene: TRBV2
D gene: NA
CDR3 length: 12
clone size: NA
J gene: TRBJ2-5
CDR3 protein: CASSRTEETQYF
CDR3 DNA: TGTGCCAGCAGCAGGACAGAAGAGACCCAGTACTTC

V gene: TRBV28
D gene: TRBD1
CDR3 length: 12
clone size: NA
J gene: TRBJ1-3
CDR3 protein: CASTLRGDRVYF
CDR3 DNA: TGTGCCAGCACCCTACGCGGGGACAGGGTATATTTT

V gene: TRBV5-1
D gene: NA
CDR3 length: 16
clone size: NA
J gene: TRBJ2-1
CDR3 protein: CASSYSGLPSYNEQFF
CDR3 DNA: TGCGCCAGCAGCTACTCGGGACTCCCCTCCTACAATGAGCAGTTCTTC

V gene: TRBV7-6
D gene: TRBD1
CDR3 length: 14
clone size: NA
J gene: TRBJ2-7
CDR3 protein: CASSPGTGVYEQYF
CDR3 DNA: TGTGCCAGCAGCCCAGGAACAGGGGTCTACGAGCAGTACTTC

V gene: TRBV19
D gene: TRBD2
CDR3 length: 14
clone size: once
J gene: TRBJ2-1
CDR3 protein: CASSLAGGPNEQFF
CDR3 DNA: TGTGCCAGTAGCTTAGCGGGGGGCCCCAATGAGCAGTTCTTC

V gene: TRBV2
D gene: NA
CDR3 length: 17
clone size: NA
J gene: TRBJ2-5
CDR3 protein: CASSEVKGQGPLGTQYF
CDR3 DNA: TGTGCCAGCAGTGAGGTTAAAGGGCAGGGACCTCTAGGGACCCAGTACTTC

V gene: TRBV28
D gene: NA
CDR3 length: 11
clone size: NA
J gene: TRBJ1-2
CDR3 protein: CASGPAYGYTF
CDR3 DNA: TGTGCCAGCGGACCCGCGTATGGCTACACCTTC

V gene: TRBV19
D gene: NA
CDR3 length: 13
clone size: NA
J gene: TRBJ2-1
CDR3 protein: CASSRSSYNEQFF
CDR3 DNA: TGTGCCAGTAGTAGGAGCTCCTACAATGAGCAGTTCTTC